The T cell receptor beta chain under discussion was sequenced for a study of monozygotic twins with inflammatory bowel disease. Study results and limitations: With inverse Simpson as the measure, TCRbeta diversity was lower in IBD patients than in healthy co-twins. Cells of different T cell subtypes could not be told apart.

In the case of this clonotype: The antigen is unknown.

Each CDR3 protein gets one entry in TCRdb, which reprocessed the 5' RACE reads and gives no DNA. The listing contains more than 350,000 distinct CDR3 sequences. The CDR3 consists of 11 residues. The sample comprised blood. This TCR was recovered from a human donor with ulcerative colitis or Crohn's disease, or a healthy co-twin of an affected twin (not recorded which). The chain combines TRBV12-3 or TRBV12-4 with TRBJ2-7. CDR3 sequence reads: CASSLAGEQYF.